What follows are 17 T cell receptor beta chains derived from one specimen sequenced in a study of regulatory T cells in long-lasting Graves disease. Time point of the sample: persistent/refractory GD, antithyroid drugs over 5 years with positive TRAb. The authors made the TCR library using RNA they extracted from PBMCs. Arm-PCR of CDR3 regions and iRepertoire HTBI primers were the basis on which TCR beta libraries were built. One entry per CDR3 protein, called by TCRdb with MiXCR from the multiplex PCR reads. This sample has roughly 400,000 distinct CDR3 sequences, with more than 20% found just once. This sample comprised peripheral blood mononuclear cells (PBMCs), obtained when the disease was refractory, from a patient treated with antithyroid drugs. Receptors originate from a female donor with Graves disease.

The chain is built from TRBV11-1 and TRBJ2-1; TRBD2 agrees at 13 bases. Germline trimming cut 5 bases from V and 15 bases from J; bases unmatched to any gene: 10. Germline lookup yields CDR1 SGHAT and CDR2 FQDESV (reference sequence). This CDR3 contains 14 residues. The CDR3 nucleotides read TGTGCCAGCAGCCTGGGACTAGCGGGAACGAGAGGGTTCTTC. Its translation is CASSLGLAGTRGFF.

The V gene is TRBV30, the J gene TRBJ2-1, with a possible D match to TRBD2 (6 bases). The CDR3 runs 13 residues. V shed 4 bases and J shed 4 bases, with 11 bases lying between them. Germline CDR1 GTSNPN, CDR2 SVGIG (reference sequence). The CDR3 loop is CAWNRGTYNEQFF. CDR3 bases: TGTGCCTGGAACCGCGGGACTTACAATGAGCAGTTCTTC.

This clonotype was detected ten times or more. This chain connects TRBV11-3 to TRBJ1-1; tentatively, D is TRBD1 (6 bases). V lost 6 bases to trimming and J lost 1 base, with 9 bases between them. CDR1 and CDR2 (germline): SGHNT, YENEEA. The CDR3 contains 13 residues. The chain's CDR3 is CASSTGTNTEAFF. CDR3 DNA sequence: TGTGCCAGCAGTACAGGGACGAACACTGAAGCTTTCTTT.

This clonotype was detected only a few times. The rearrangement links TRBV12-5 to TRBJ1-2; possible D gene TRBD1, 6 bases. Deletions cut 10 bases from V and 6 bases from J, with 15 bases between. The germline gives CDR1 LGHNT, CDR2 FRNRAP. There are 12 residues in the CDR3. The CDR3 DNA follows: TGTGCTACCCTAGGGGGGTCCGATGGCTACACCTTC. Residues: CATLGGSDGYTF. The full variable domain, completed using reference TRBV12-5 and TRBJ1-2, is DARVTQTPRHKVTEMGQEVTMRCQPILGHNTVFWYRQTMMQGLELLAYFRNRAPLDDSGMPKDRFSAEMPDATLATLKIQPSEPRDSAVYFCATLGGSDGYTFGSGTRLTVV.

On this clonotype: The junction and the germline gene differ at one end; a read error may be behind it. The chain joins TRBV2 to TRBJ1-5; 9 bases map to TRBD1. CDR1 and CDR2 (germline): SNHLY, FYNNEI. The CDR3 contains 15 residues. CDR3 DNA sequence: TGCGCCAGCAGCCAAGTGGGACAGGGAATCCAGCCCCAGCATTTT. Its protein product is CASSQVGQGIQPQHF.

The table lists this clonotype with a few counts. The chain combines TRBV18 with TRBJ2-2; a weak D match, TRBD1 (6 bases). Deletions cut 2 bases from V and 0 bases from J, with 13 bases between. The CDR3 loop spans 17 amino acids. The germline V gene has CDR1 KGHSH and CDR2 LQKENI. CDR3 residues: CASSPRASGANTGELFF. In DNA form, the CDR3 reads TGTGCCAGCTCACCAAGGGCATCAGGGGCGAACACCGGGGAGCTGTTTTTT.

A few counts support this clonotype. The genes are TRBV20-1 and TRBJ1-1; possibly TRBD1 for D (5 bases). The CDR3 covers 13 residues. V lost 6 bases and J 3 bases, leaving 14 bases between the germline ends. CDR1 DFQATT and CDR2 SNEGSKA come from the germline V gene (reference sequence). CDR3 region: CSALDGAYTEAFF. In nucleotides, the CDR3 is TGCAGTGCCCTGGACGGGGCTTACACTGAAGCTTTCTTT.

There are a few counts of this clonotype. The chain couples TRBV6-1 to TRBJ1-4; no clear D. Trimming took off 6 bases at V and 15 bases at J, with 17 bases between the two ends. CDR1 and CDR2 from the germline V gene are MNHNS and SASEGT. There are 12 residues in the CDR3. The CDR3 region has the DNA TGTGCCAGCAGCGGAGGAGGCCAGAGGGTGTTTTTT. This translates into CASSGGGQRVFF.

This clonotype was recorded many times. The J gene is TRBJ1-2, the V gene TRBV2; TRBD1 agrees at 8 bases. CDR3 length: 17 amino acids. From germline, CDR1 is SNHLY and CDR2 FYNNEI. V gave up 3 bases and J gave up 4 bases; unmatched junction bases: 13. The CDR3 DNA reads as TGTGCCAGCAGTGATAGTAGTGAGACAGGGGTAGGCTATGGCTACACCTTC. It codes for CASSDSSETGVGYGYTF.

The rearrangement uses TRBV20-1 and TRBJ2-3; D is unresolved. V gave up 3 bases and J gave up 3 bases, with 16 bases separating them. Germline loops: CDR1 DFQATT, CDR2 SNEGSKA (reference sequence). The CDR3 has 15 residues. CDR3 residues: CSARPPWQATDTQYF. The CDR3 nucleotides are TGCAGTGCTAGGCCCCCCTGGCAGGCGACAGATACGCAGTATTTT.

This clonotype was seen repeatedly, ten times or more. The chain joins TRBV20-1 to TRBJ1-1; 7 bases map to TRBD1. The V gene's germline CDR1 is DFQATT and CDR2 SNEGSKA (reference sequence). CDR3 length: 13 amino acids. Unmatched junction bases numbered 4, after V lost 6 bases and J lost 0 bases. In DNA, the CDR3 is TGCAGTGCAGGGGACAGAGTGAACACTGAAGCTTTCTTT. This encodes CSAGDRVNTEAFF.

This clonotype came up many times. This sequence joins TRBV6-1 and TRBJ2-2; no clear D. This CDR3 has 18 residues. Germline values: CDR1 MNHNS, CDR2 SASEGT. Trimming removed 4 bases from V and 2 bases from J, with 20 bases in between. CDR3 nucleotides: TGTGCCAGCAGTGGACCAGTGGTTGGCGGCACAAACACCGGGGAGCTGTTTTTT. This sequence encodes CASSGPVVGGTNTGELFF.

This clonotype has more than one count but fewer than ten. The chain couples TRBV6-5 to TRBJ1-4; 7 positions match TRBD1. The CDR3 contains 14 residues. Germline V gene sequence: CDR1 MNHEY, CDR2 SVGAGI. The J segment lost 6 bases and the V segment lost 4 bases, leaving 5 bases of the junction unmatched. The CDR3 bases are TGTGCCAGCAGTTGGGGGACAGAGTATGAAAAACTGTTTTTT. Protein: CASSWGTEYEKLFF.

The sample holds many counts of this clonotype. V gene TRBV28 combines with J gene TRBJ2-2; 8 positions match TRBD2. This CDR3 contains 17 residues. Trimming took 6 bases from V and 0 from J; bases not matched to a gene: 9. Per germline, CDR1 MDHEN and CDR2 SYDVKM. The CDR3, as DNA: TGTGCCAGCAGCCGCCGGGGGGGGTACGCGAACACCGGGGAGCTGTTTTTT. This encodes CASSRRGGYANTGELFF. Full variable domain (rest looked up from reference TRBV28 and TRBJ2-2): DVKVTQSSRYLVKRTGEKVFLECVQDMDHENMFWYRQDPGLGLRLIYFSYDVKMKEKGDIPEGYSVSREKKERFSLILESASTNQTSMYLCASSRRGGYANTGELFFGEGSRLTVL.

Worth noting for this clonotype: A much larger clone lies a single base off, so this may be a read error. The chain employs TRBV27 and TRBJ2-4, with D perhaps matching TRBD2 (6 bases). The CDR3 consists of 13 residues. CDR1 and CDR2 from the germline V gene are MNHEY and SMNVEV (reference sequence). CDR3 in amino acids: CAGSLGRDYIQYF. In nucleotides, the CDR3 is TGTGCCGGCAGTTTAGGCAGGGACTACATTCAGTACTTC.

The CDR3 DNA reads as TGTGCCAGCATTTCGGGACCAAAGAACACTGAAGCTTTCTTT. Translated, it gives CASISGPKNTEAFF. The chain couples TRBV27 to TRBJ1-1, with a possible D match to TRBD1 (5 bases). Per germline, CDR1 MNHEY and CDR2 SMNVEV (reference sequence). There are 14 residues in the CDR3. The V gene lost 7 bases and the J gene lost 1 base, with 13 bases spanning the gap.

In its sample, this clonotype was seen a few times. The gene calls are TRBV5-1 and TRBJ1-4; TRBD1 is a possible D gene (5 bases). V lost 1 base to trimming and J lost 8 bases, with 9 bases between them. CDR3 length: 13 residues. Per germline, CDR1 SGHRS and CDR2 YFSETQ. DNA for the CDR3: TGCGCCAGCAGCTTGACAGGCCTCGAAAAACTGTTTTTT. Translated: CASSLTGLEKLFF. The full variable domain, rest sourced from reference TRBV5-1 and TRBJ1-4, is KAGVTQTPRYLIKTRGQQVTLSCSPISGHRSVSWYQQTPGQGLQFLFEYFSETQRNKGNFPGRFSGRQFSNSRSEMNVSTLELGDSALYLCASSLTGLEKLFFGSGTQLSVL.